The clone carrying this T cell receptor (beta chain) was picked up a small number of times. The antigen is not known. The V end lost 8 bases, the J end lost 1 base, and 15 bases lay between the germline ends. The CDR3 runs to 15 residues. The germline V gene encodes CDR1 MNHNY and CDR2 SVGAGI (reference sequence). The data originate from a study of beta chain features in type 1 diabetes. Study results and limitations: Shortening of TCRB CDR3s, moderate but significant, appeared in all four CD4+ subsets of Type 1 diabetes patients. Type 1 diabetes patients had fewer VDJ junction insertions and more deletions.

Expressed TCRB transcripts were sequenced, since all the RNA that had been isolated was reverse transcribed. Sequencing was performed with immunoSEQ multiplex PCR; in TCRdb, only in-frame clones are kept and a portion is missing. The table has roughly 100,000 clones, roughly 28% seen once; the top ten hold 0.5% to 0.55%. Sequenced: central memory CD4+ T cells from blood. The source of this sequence is a woman aged 18-30 years with type 1 diabetes. This chain uses TRBV6-6 with TRBJ2-1; D might be TRBD2 (5 bases). CDR3 in DNA: TGTGCCAGCGGAGCGGCGGGCCCTTCCTACAATGAGCAGTTCTTC. This codes for CASGAAGPSYNEQFF.